A single sample gave rise to the 13 T cell receptor beta chains below, sequenced in a study of tumor and adjacent non-tumor tissue in lung cancer. Three rounds of nested PCR, following a modified ARM-PCR protocol, produced the TCRbeta library. In TCRdb, the multiplex PCR reads were re-called with MiXCR into one record per CDR3 protein. This sample yields around 66,000 distinct CDR3 sequences, of which roughly 73% are seen a single time; about 28% belongs to the top ten. RNA was extracted from bulk tissue without any cell sorting. The source material was lung tumor tissue. These receptors came from a man in his sixties with non-small cell lung cancer.

With respect to this clonotype: A much larger clone lies one base from this, so it may be a read error. The chain carries TRBV20-1 and TRBJ2-7; 8 positions agree with TRBD1. Germline V gene data show CDR1 as DFQATT and CDR2 as SNEGSKA (reference sequence). CDR3 length equals 12 residues. The ends lost 7 bases at V and 5 bases at J; junction bases unmatched: 7. CDR3 region: CSVSDRGHEQYF. The CDR3 DNA sequence: TGCAGTGTTAGCGACAGGGGCCACGAGCAGTACTTC.

About this clonotype: At one boundary the junction diverges from the germline segment, which might be a read error. The V and J genes are TRBV20-1 and TRBJ2-1; D uncertain. The CDR3 is made up of 11 amino acids. Germline values: CDR1 DFQATT, CDR2 SNEGSKA (reference sequence). The CDR3 bases are TGCGGTGCTATCACCGAGAATGAACAGTTCTTC. Residues: CGAITENEQFF.

The chain employs TRBV20-1 and TRBJ2-7, with 7 bases that match TRBD1. This CDR3 comprises 15 residues. Germline V CDR1 and CDR2: DFQATT, SNEGSKA (reference sequence). Trimming took 8 bases from V and 3 from J; bases not matched to a gene: 16. CDR3 bases: TGCAGTCTCTCCGTATCGACAGGGAGTAACTACGAGCAGTACTTC. It specifies CSLSVSTGSNYEQYF.

The CDR3, as DNA: TGTGCCAGCAGCTTGCTCCATCAGGTGACAGGGATGGCTTTCTTT. Protein sequence: CASSLLHQVTGMAFF. The chain recombines TRBV5-6 with TRBJ1-1; 7 positions agree with TRBD1. The CDR3 consists of 15 residues. Germline V gene data show CDR1 as SGHDT and CDR2 as YYEEEE. J was trimmed by 11 bases and V by 1 base; bases with no gene match: 14.

The V and J genes are TRBV11-3 and TRBJ1-1; weak D call: TRBD1 (6 bases). Per germline, CDR1 SGHNT and CDR2 YENEEA. This CDR3 has 17 residues. Trimming pared 8 bases from V and 2 bases from J, leaving 24 bases between. This CDR3 reads CASDLGCRGTSNTEAFF. Here the CDR3 DNA reads TGTGCCAGCGACCTAGGGTGCCGCGGGACATCTAACACTGAAGCTTTCTTT.

This clonotype was observed once. J is TRBJ2-1 and V is TRBV19; no clear D. CDR1 and CDR2 (germline): LNHDA, SQIVND (reference sequence). CDR3 length: 11 residues. Trimming shortened V by 8 bases and J by 4 bases, and 6 bases separated the two germline ends. The CDR3 nucleotides are TGTGCCAGTGGTAATTACAATGAGCAGTTCTTC. Translated, it gives CASGNYNEQFF. The full variable domain, with the rest looked up from reference TRBV19 and TRBJ2-1, is DGGITQSPKYLFRKEGQNVTLSCEQNLNHDAMYWYRQDPGQGLRLIYYSQIVNDFQKGDIAEGYSVSREKKESFPLTVTSAQKNPTAFYLCASGNYNEQFFGPGTRLTVL.

In the case of this clonotype: Because it lacks the conserved phenylalanine or tryptophan at the end, this CDR3 is likely a read error. This chain joins TRBV6-5 and TRBJ2-5; either TRBD1 or TRBD2 may supply D (5 bases each). This CDR3 region has 14 residues. Germline V gene lookup returns CDR1 MNHEY and CDR2 SVGAGI. The V end was cut by 7 bases, the J end by 3 bases, with 15 bases between. The CDR3 loop reads CASNPSRGKETQYS. The CDR3 DNA is TGTGCCAGCAACCCATCCCGGGGCAAAGAGACCCAGTACTCC.

The chain recombines TRBV20-1 with TRBJ2-2; a possible D gene is TRBD2 (6 bases). The CDR3 is 14 residues long. V was pared by 2 bases and J by 12 bases, with 19 bases between. From germline, CDR1 is DFQATT and CDR2 SNEGSKA (reference sequence). The chain's CDR3 is CSARLGGNTRKLFF. CDR3 sequence (DNA): TGCAGTGCTAGACTGGGGGGTAACACCAGGAAGCTGTTTTTT.

Many counts were recorded for this clonotype. V usage is TRBV5-6 and J usage is TRBJ2-1, with 14 positions matching TRBD2. This CDR3 comprises 16 residues. Germline CDR1 and CDR2: SGHDT and YYEEEE. V shed 4 bases and J 8 bases; nucleotides not matched to a gene: 8. Here the CDR3 DNA reads TGTGCCAGCAGCACGCCCGGGACTAGCGGGAGAGATGAGCAGTTCTTC. Amino acids: CASSTPGTSGRDEQFF.

This clonotype has only one observation. One junction end does not reproduce the germline sequence, and a read error may be involved. This chain uses TRBV29-1 with TRBJ1-2; D not certain. Germline loops: CDR1 SQVTM, CDR2 ANQGSEA. The CDR3 sequence is 13 residues long. Here the CDR3 reads CRVGPVILYGYTF. CDR3 bases: TGCAGAGTTGGACCCGTGATCTTATATGGCTACACCTTC.

This rearrangement joins TRBV20-1 to TRBJ2-7; 9 positions match TRBD2. CDR3 length: 15 amino acids. CDR1 is DFQATT, CDR2 SNEGSKA, per germline (reference sequence). The CDR3 loop reads CIALPQSSGMYEQYF. In DNA, the CDR3 is TGCATTGCCCTTCCCCAGTCTAGCGGGATGTACGAGCAGTACTTC.

This clonotype turned up a few times. The rearrangement joins TRBV20-1 to TRBJ2-3; 7 bases agree with TRBD2. Looked up from germline, CDR1 is DFQATT and CDR2 is SNEGSKA (reference sequence). V gave up 0 bases and J gave up 3 bases; unmatched junction bases: 12. This CDR3 spans 17 amino acids. CDR3 loop: CSARDRVGGSATDTQYF. CDR3 DNA: TGCAGTGCTAGAGATCGGGTCGGCGGGAGCGCAACAGATACGCAGTATTTT.

The rearrangement links TRBV6-1 to TRBJ1-1; D call uncertain. Looked up from germline, CDR1 is MNHNS and CDR2 is SASEGT. The CDR3 consists of 13 residues. The CDR3: CPGRVEANTEAFF. CDR3 DNA sequence: TGTCCCGGCCGCGTCGAGGCGAACACTGAAGCTTTCTTT.